This entry concerns a single T cell receptor (beta chain). This record comes from a study of blood T cell repertoires in COVID-19. Study at large: PBMCs, B-cell-depleted T cells, or T cells were the source of the cDNA or gDNA that made up the material.

In the authors' methods: The assay estimated nucleated cells by amplifying reference gene primers. Profiling relied on immunoSEQ multiplex PCR, and the TCRdb table lists in-frame clones only, not all of them. D and trimming were read from the DNA, whereas the V and J calls and clone size are those reported in that table. This table holds around 100,000 clones, roughly 76% found once. Looked up from germline, CDR1 is SGDLS and CDR2 is YYNGEE. Trimming took 2 bases from V and 8 from J, leaving 13 bases between them. CDR3 length: 14 residues. Patients at the Seattle site were enrolled during active infection and followed longitudinally.

The sample taken for sequencing was peripheral blood. The chain links TRBV9 to TRBJ1-4; D may be TRBD1 (5 bases). The source is a man aged 80 or over with COVID-19, enrolled during active disease. The CDR3 nucleotides read TGTGCCAGCAGCGTTCAAGGGGCGGGGGAAAAACTGTTTTTT. Translating gives CASSVQGAGEKLFF.